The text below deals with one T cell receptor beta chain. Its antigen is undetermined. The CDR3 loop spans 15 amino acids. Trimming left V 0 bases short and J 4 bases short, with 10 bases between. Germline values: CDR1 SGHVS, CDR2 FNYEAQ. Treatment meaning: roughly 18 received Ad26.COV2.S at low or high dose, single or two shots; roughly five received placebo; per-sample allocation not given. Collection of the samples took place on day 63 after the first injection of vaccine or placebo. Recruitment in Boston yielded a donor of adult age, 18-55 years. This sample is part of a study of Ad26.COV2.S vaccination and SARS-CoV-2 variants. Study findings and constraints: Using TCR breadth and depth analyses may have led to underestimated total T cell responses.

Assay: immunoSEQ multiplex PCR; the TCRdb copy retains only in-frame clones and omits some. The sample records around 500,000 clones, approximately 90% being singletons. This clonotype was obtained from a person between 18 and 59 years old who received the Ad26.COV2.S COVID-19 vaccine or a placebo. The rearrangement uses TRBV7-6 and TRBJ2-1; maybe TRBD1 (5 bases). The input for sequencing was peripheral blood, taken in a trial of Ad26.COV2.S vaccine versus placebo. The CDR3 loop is CASSLAGPSYNEQFF. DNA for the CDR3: TGTGCCAGCAGCTTAGCGGGGCCGAGTTACAATGAGCAGTTCTTC.